The present entry profiles one T cell receptor beta chain with its context. The antigen it binds to is not known. The sample holds no much larger clone one base away, and base qualities are not on file. Library construction relied on the immunoSEQ multiplex PCR assay. For the multiplex PCR, a mixture combining 60 forward primers for TCR Vbeta segments and 13 reverse primers for TCR Jbeta segments was used. A multiplex PCR assay on genomic DNA amplified the CDR3 region of rearranged TCR beta genes. The amplified TCR beta libraries were sequenced on the Illumina HiSeq System as 87-base-pair reads. The published analysis was carried out like this. A later analysis counted 75 million to 100 million unique TCR beta chains across the 650 to 700 repertoires, and approximately 11 million of these chains were shared by at least two donors. A nearest-neighbor algorithm error-corrected the raw reads and collapsed the reads into unique sequences, merging closely related sequences to remove PCR and sequencing errors. CDR3 sequences were aligned to IMGT reference sequences to assign V, D and J gene segments. Each retained sequence needed at least a six-nucleotide match to both a V gene segment and a J gene segment. Rearrangements were called productive when the CDR3 lacked stop codons and stayed in frame with V and J; all others were non-productive. Following IMGT convention, CDR3 was defined as the stretch from the second conserved V-encoded cysteine up to the conserved J-encoded phenylalanine. The earlier analysis of about 620 of the donors excluded sequences that lacked an unambiguous match to a single V gene segment. In an earlier analysis of some 590 of the donors, a V segment was called functional when productive rearrangements were above 56.7%, and segregating when the standard deviation between donors exceeded 5%. A statistical classification framework was built to diagnose cytomegalovirus status from the catalog of TCR beta chain sequences. In a later analysis, TCR nucleotide sequences were compared against IMGT/GENE-DB human TR gene sequences so that V and J genes could be assigned. A later analysis assigned CDR3 sequences and most-parsimonious VDJ recombination scenarios with the TCRdist pipeline. A later analysis defined each TCR beta chain by its CDR3 amino acid sequence plus V-gene family, and excluded reads lacking a unique V-gene family. To address suspected cross-contamination and a sequencing artifact, a later analysis removed 450 to 700 highly shared, low-generation-probability nucleotide sequences. A later analysis calculated a clonal expansion index for each public chain from normalized within-repertoire ranks of inferred template counts. In a later analysis, generation probabilities were computed with a VDJ recombination model fitted to out-of-frame rearrangements, and the resulting probabilities were checked against IGoR. In a later analysis, hypergeometric tests were used to score TCR-TCR, TCR-HLA and TCR-CMV co-occurrence, with a repertoire-size bias correction applied to TCR pairs. A later analysis estimated false discovery rates by permuting HLA or CMV assignments 20 times. In a later analysis, co-occurring TCRs were grouped with DBSCAN, and TCRdist sequence similarity was added when clustering was performed within HLA-allele-positive subsets. Repertoires with fewer than 30,000 or more than 120,000 public chains, plus five repertoires with anomalous nucleotide sharing, were excluded from co-occurrence clustering. Drawn from immuneACCESS, this table holds only the in-frame rearrangements with V and J called that TCRdb kept. Clones are partly lost; checked studies trace under half to an unresolved V gene and leave the rest unexplained. That table gives V, J and clone size, and the DNA gave D and trimming. The table for this sample lists about 180,000 clones; 80% to 85% of them were counted only once. Together, the top ten hold roughly 1.2% of the sample.

The data belong to a study of cytomegalovirus exposure and HLA in healthy donors (dated by TCRdb to 2017 to 2019). With respect to the entire study: An earlier analysis of some 620 of the donors reported 276 Gb of sequence data and 117 million unique TCR beta sequences obtained from some 200 million T cells. Donor age, sex, ethnicity and CMV serostatus were collected together with the repertoire data. An earlier analysis of fewer than 750 of the donors used high-throughput TCR beta sequencing to judge whether each TCR beta V gene segment behaved as functional or pseudogenic. On average, roughly 250,000 unique TCR beta nucleotide sequences were sequenced per donor among a few hundred genotyped donors of the cohort, with roughly a sixth of those sequences being non-productive. The number of donors typed differed by locus, with about 629-630 for A, B, C, DRB1 and DQB1, around 520 for DQA1, 606 for DPA1, and around 460 for DPB1. The aim of the study was to test whether cataloging public T cell receptors could identify signatures of past pathogen exposure. Roughly 5 DR-DQ haplotypes were treated as single units for association and clustering because of strong linkage in the cohort. To predict cytomegalovirus infection status, the study brought together high-throughput TCR immunosequencing, statistical association of individual TCRs with disease status, and machine learning. Both class I and class II loci were covered by HLA typing, at four-digit resolution. All discovery cohort repertoires had been generated on a single sequencing platform. Using immunosequencing, the study profiled T cell repertoires from about 610 subjects and related those repertoires to cytomegalovirus serostatus. In addition to the first cohort of approximately 670 subjects, a separate validation cohort of 130 or so different subjects was used. Roughly 300 gigabases of sequencing data and roughly 90 million unique TCR sequences were included in an early release covering roughly 600 HLA-typed donors. A later genetic analysis used genome-wide SNP genotypes for 398 of the 666 donors, treating that subset as a discovery cohort. Of the roughly 400 genotyped donors, roughly 80% were placed in the genetic ancestry cluster associated with self-reported Caucasian donors. The later analysis used no new phenotypic data to find candidate immune exposures, relying instead on TCR beta sequences and their occurrence across donors. A later analysis re-examined previously published TCR beta repertoires from several hundred donors and added high-resolution HLA genotyping to investigate patterns of TCR occurrence. Here is what the overall study found, with its caveats: Because the 87-base-pair reads could not distinguish some IMGT-functional V segments, including TRBV6-2 and TRBV6-3, those segments were excluded. The earlier analysis of some 540 of the donors excluded approximately 15 rarely observed V segments, including chromosome 9 orphons, because counts were too low. Strong co-occurrence of HLA alleles, especially DR and DQ, made assigning TCR associations to individual alleles difficult. According to the authors, the approach could potentially be generalized to other disease states and immunological phenotypes. Because HLA typing was unavailable for some donors at each locus, only the typed subset was used in association tests. A later analysis found that TCR association rates varied across HLA loci, with DRB1 alleles showing the most associated TCRs and HLA-C alleles the fewest. Most CMV-associated TCR beta chains appeared to be HLA-restricted in a later analysis, and the HLA associations seemed to be driven largely by CMV exposure. Immune exposure information for the cohort was limited to CMV serostatus. A further reported finding was that TCR beta sequences accurately predicted the HLA-A and HLA-B alleles for most subjects in the first cohort. In vitro tests confirmed that a few of the cytomegalovirus-associated TCR beta chains recognize cytomegalovirus antigens. The study listed around 160 TCR beta chains as associated with cytomegalovirus. Correlated functional status among segregating V segments might be attributable to linkage disequilibrium, but an unknown experimental factor could not be ruled out. At a false discovery rate of 0.05, a later analysis linked some 18,000 TCR beta sequences to specific HLA alleles. A cluster of highly shared sequence variants was judged likely to represent a technical artifact of the sequencing pipeline. An association between a missense DCLRE1C variant and V-gene and J-gene trimming of TCR beta chains was found in a later genetic analysis and replicated in an independent cohort. The presence/absence analyses assumed that sequencing depth was roughly uniform across donors, and that assumption may not be true. In a later analysis, HLA-associated TCR beta chains were found to be more clonally expanded and to have lower generation probabilities than equally common non-associated chains. According to a later analysis, parvovirus B19, influenza, CMV and Epstein-Barr virus appeared linked to several top co-occurrence clusters. Compared with the roughly 720-donor mean, donors in an Asian-associated ancestry cluster had fewer N-insertions in productive TCRs, according to a later genetic analysis. An earlier analysis of approximately 590 of the donors showed that most TCR beta V segments appeared in productive rearrangements either about 90% or about 30% of the time, which broadly matched IMGT annotations. While some public TCRs were present in many individuals, most TCR sequences turned up only very rarely across donors. Only TCR beta chains were sequenced in this cohort, and the absence of alpha or paired-chain data limited detectable features. The classifier was reported to diagnose cytomegalovirus status with high specificity and sensitivity in both the original cohort and the validation cohort.

The junction shows trimming of 5 bases on V and 0 bases on J, and the gene matches do not reach 2 bases of it. CDR1 and CDR2, per the germline V gene, are MNHEY and SVGAGI. Inclusive of the bounding cysteine and phenylalanine, the CDR3 is 15 residues long. Only the CDR3 DNA stays, 45 bases, in frame from base 1. The cohort comprised some 680 healthy bone marrow donors. At the time of sampling, every cohort member was nominally healthy, though immune exposures that went unrecorded were likely present. The donor was CMV seronegative and belonged to the group of approximately 320 seronegative cohort members. Every donor gave a peripheral blood sample, and the peripheral blood mononuclear cells from that sample were used for TCR beta sequencing. The Qiagen DNeasy Blood Extraction Kit was used to extract genomic DNA from the blood cell samples.

The rearrangement joined TRBV6-5 to TRBJ2-1; the junction holds 9 bases that match TRBD1. The sample consisted of PBMCs. The receptor comes from a boy under 10 years old in good health and CMV-seronegative. The nucleotide sequence is given as TGTGCCAGCAGTCAGACAGGGGGCTCCTACAATGAGCAGTTCTTC. This translates into CASSQTGGSYNEQFF.